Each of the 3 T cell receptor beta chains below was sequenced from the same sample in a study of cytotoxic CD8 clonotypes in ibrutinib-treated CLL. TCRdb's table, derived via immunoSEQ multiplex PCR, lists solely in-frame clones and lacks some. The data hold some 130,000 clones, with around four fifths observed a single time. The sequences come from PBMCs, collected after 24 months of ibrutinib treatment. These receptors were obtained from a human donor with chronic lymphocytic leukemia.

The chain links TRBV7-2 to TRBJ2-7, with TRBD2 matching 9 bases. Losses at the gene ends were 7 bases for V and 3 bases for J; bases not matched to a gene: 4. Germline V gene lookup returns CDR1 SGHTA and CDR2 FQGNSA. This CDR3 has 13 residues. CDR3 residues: CASTRTSVYEQYF. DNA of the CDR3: TGTGCCAGCACCAGGACTAGCGTCTACGAGCAGTACTTC.

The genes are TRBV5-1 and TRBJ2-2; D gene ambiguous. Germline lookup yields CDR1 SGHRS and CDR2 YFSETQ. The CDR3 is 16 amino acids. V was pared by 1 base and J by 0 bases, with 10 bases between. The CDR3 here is CASSLRQISNTGELFF. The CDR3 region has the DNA TGCGCCAGCAGCTTGAGGCAGATTTCGAACACCGGGGAGCTGTTTTTT. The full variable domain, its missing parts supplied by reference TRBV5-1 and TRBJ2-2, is KAGVTQTPRYLIKTRGQQVTLSCSPISGHRSVSWYQQTPGQGLQFLFEYFSETQRNKGNFPGRFSGRQFSNSRSEMNVSTLELGDSALYLCASSLRQISNTGELFFGEGSRLTVL.

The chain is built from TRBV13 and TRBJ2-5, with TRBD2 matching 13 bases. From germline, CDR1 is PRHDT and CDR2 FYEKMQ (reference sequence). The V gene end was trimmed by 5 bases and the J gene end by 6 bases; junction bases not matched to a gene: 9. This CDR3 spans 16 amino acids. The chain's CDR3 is CASSPYTSGGAQTQYF. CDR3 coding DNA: TGTGCCAGCAGCCCGTACACTAGCGGGGGGGCCCAGACCCAGTACTTC.